What follows is one T cell receptor beta chain and its context. This entry belongs to a study of blood T cell repertoires in COVID-19. Study details: Sources were T cells, B-cell-depleted T cells, or PBMCs; the material itself was cDNA or gDNA.

Membership in each cohort depended on participant-reported clinical history. Recovered Cohort 3 donors showed two negative PCRs, clearance, or symptom resolution. Looked up from germline, CDR1 is SGHVS and CDR2 is FQNEAQ. The germline V and J ends were trimmed by 6 bases and 1 base, with 15 bases remaining between them. This CDR3 is 15 amino acids long. Clones were read by immunoSEQ multiplex PCR, and TCRdb kept only the in-frame ones, dropping some. This table has about 350,000 clones, roughly 84% appearing once. The chain recombines TRBV7-8 with TRBJ1-1; D uncertain. The sequencing input was PBMCs or T cells enriched from blood (not recorded which). The TCR sequence derives from a woman in her 30s who had recovered from COVID-19. The CDR3 protein is CASRSSQAENTEAFF. For the CDR3, the DNA is TGTGCCAGCAGATCCAGTCAGGCAGAGAACACTGAAGCTTTCTTT.